This entry lists 18 T cell receptor beta chains sequenced from one sample in a study of T cell changes during pregnancy in multiple sclerosis. Repertoires were generated with immunoSEQ multiplex PCR, while TCRdb's copy carries only in-frame clones and drops some. The sample has 60,000 to 85,000 clones; roughly 94% are singletons. This material consisted of peripheral blood, taken in the third trimester of pregnancy. The receptors shown here come from a female donor with multiple sclerosis, enrolled in a pregnancy study.

This clone is medium-sized within its sample. V gene TRBV6-1 combines with J gene TRBJ1-1; D uncertain. From germline, CDR1 is MNHNS and CDR2 SASEGT. This CDR3 has 13 amino acids. V was shortened by 6 bases and J by 1 base, with 9 bases between the two germline ends. The DNA of the CDR3 is TGTGCCAGCAGCTCCACAGAGAACACTGAAGCTTTCTTT. This sequence encodes CASSSTENTEAFF.

The chain recombines TRBV13 with TRBJ1-2, with a possible D match to TRBD1 (5 bases). Germline V CDR1 and CDR2: PRHDT, FYEKMQ (reference sequence). V shed 5 bases and J shed 4 bases, with 20 bases lying between them. The CDR3 has 16 amino acids. CDR3: CASSITGTQVRYGYTF. The CDR3 nucleotides are TGTGCCAGCAGCATCACCGGGACTCAGGTGCGCTATGGCTACACCTTC.

This chain links TRBV9 with TRBJ1-1; D may be TRBD1 (5 bases). CDR3 size: 16 residues. Trimming left V 0 bases short and J 6 bases short, with 18 bases between. The germline CDR1 and CDR2 sequences are SGDLS and YYNGEE. CDR3 sequence reads: CASSVGVSKGQAEAFF. Here the CDR3 DNA reads TGTGCCAGCAGCGTAGGGGTAAGCAAGGGGCAAGCTGAAGCTTTCTTT.

The rearrangement uses TRBV30 and TRBJ1-2; 9 bases are shared with TRBD1. The length of the CDR3 is 14 residues. The germline V gene has CDR1 GTSNPN and CDR2 SVGIG (reference sequence). Trimming at V came to 2 bases and at J to 8 bases, leaving 9 bases not matched to a gene. This CDR3 reads CAWSTSGTGRGYTF. In DNA, the CDR3 is TGTGCCTGGAGTACATCCGGGACAGGGAGGGGCTACACCTTC.

The sample holds one count of this clone. This chain connects TRBV15 to TRBJ2-1; TRBD1 matches at 7 bases. The junction had 0 bases not matched to a gene; V was cut back by 3 bases and J by 4 bases. The V gene's germline CDR1 is LNHNV and CDR2 YYDKDF (reference sequence). The length of the CDR3 is 13 residues. Here the CDR3 DNA reads TGTGCCACCAGCAGGGGACAGTACAATGAGCAGTTCTTC. Protein: CATSRGQYNEQFF.

The V call is TRBV20-1, the J call TRBJ2-7; TRBD1 matches 7 bases. The CDR3 covers 11 residues. V shed 4 bases, J shed 4 bases, and the junction held 1 base outside the gene matches. CDR1 and CDR2 from the germline V gene are DFQATT and SNEGSKA (reference sequence). The CDR3 sequence is CSAKTGYEQYF. CDR3 coding DNA: TGCAGTGCTAAGACAGGGTACGAGCAGTACTTC.

V is TRBV6-5 and J is TRBJ1-2; D may be TRBD1 (5 bases). CDR3 length: 13 amino acids. Looked up from germline, CDR1 is MNHEY and CDR2 is SVGAGI. V gave up 3 bases and J gave up 7 bases, with 12 bases separating them. The CDR3 loop reads CASSYRQGSGYTF. The CDR3 DNA reads as TGTGCCAGCAGTTATAGGCAGGGTAGTGGCTACACCTTC.

The V gene is TRBV27, the J gene TRBJ2-7, with D possibly being TRBD1 (6 bases). Germline V CDR1 and CDR2: MNHEY, SMNVEV (reference sequence). The CDR3 totals 16 residues. Between the trimmed V and J ends, which lost 4 bases and 3 bases, there was a span of 19 bases. CDR3 residues: CASSSHRALPFYEQYF. CDR3 in DNA: TGTGCCAGCAGTTCACACAGGGCTTTACCTTTCTACGAGCAGTACTTC.

V gene TRBV7-2 combines with J gene TRBJ2-5; 11 bases map to TRBD2. The CDR3 consists of 18 residues. CDR1 is SGHTA and CDR2 is FQGNSA in the germline V gene. Germline trimming cut 3 bases from V and 5 bases from J; bases unmatched to any gene: 14. CDR3 bases: TGTGCCAGCAGCTTGCGCCCACTAGCGGGGGCCCCTAGGGAGACCCAGTACTTC. It yields the protein CASSLRPLAGAPRETQYF.

V and J are TRBV5-1 and TRBJ2-7; 10 nucleotides align to TRBD1. CDR3 length: 14 residues. The V and J ends lost 4 bases and 4 bases, in that order; junction bases with no gene match: 5. Germline V gene lookup returns CDR1 SGHRS and CDR2 YFSETQ. CDR3 DNA sequence: TGCGCCAGCAGCCTCCGGGACAGGGGATACGAGCAGTACTTC. Encoded protein: CASSLRDRGYEQYF.

The chain combines TRBV9 with TRBJ2-1; 7 positions agree with TRBD1. This CDR3 is 15 amino acids long. Germline V CDR1 and CDR2: SGDLS, YYNGEE. After removal of 3 bases from V and 2 bases from J, the junction contained 5 bases not matched to a gene. The CDR3 region is CASSAGTATYNEQFF. The DNA for the CDR3 is TGTGCCAGCAGCGCCGGGACAGCGACCTACAATGAGCAGTTCTTC.

Turning to this clone: An end of the junction does not agree with germline; a read error may underlie this. The genes are TRBV18 and TRBJ1-1, with D perhaps TRBD1 (6 bases). Germline V gives CDR1 KGHSH, CDR2 LQKENI. The length of the CDR3 is 17 residues. CDR3 amino acids: CASSPLKTQGTSTEAFF. CDR3 DNA: TGTGCCAGCTCGCCACTGAAGACTCAGGGGACATCCACTGAAGCTTTCTTT.

This sequence joins TRBV7-2 and TRBJ1-4; D is undetermined. The ends were cut back, 5 bases at V and 8 bases at J, with 18 bases in the middle. The CDR3 has 15 amino acids. Per germline, CDR1 SGHTA and CDR2 FQGNSA. The CDR3 loop reads CASSDEAAAEEKLFF. In DNA form, the CDR3 reads TGTGCCAGCAGCGATGAGGCAGCGGCCGAGGAAAAACTGTTTTTT.

V is TRBV19 and J is TRBJ1-4; 11 bases are a match to TRBD1. This CDR3 comprises 16 residues. Germline lookup yields CDR1 LNHDA and CDR2 SQIVND (reference sequence). J was trimmed by 8 bases and V by 3 bases; bases with no gene match: 8. This CDR3 is CASSIGTGGRGEKLFF. DNA for the CDR3: TGTGCCAGTAGTATCGGGACAGGGGGACGGGGCGAAAAACTGTTTTTT.

V usage is TRBV4-2 and J usage is TRBJ1-1, with D perhaps TRBD1 (5 bases). The CDR3 spans 16 residues. Germline-derived CDR1 and CDR2 are LGHNA and YNFKEQ. Trimming took off 0 bases at V and 6 bases at J, with 17 bases between the two ends. For the CDR3, the DNA is TGTGCCAGCAGCCAAGAGGGAGGCAGGGTAATACCTGAAGCTTTCTTT. This encodes CASSQEGGRVIPEAFF.

This clone appeared once. J is TRBJ2-3 and V is TRBV5-1; D is possibly TRBD2 (6 bases). CDR1 is SGHRS and CDR2 is YFSETQ in the germline V gene. This CDR3 contains 14 residues. V was trimmed by 1 base and J by 5 bases, leaving 11 bases between them. The CDR3 sequence: CASSLNPGEDTQYF. CDR3 sequence (DNA): TGCGCCAGCAGCTTGAACCCGGGGGAAGATACGCAGTATTTT.

The chain employs TRBV19 and TRBJ1-5; 9 nucleotides align to TRBD1. The CDR3 extends over 14 amino acids. The V gene's germline CDR1 is LNHDA and CDR2 SQIVND (reference sequence). Trimming took 9 bases from V and 14 from J; bases not matched to a gene: 17. The CDR3 reads CASGPYRGQSREHF. The CDR3 nucleotides are TGTGCCAGCGGACCGTACAGGGGGCAGAGTAGGGAGCATTTT.

The J gene is TRBJ2-3, the V gene TRBV7-9, with D uncertain. The CDR3 runs 14 residues. Germline values: CDR1 SEHNR, CDR2 FQNEAQ (reference sequence). With 3 bases removed from V and 0 bases from J, the gap between germline ends came to 7 bases. The CDR3 loop reads CASSLSASTDTQYF. Written as DNA, the CDR3 is TGTGCCAGCAGCTTGAGTGCTAGCACAGATACGCAGTATTTT.